Each of the 20 T cell receptor beta chains below was sequenced from the same sample in a study of T-cell reconstitution after alpha-beta-depleted transplantation in children. Preparation of the TCRbeta library involved a method that used unique molecular identifiers. TCRdb recomputed calls from the PCR reads with MiXCR, one row per CDR3 protein. Of roughly 420,000 distinct CDR3 sequences listed, around 15% were seen once; the top ten hold under 30%. Sequences were derived from PBMCs, mostly from graft donor cells, sampled 360 days after TCRalphabeta/CD19-depleted stem cell transplant. Receptor source: a boy less than two years old who had a stem cell transplant for Wiskott-Aldrich syndrome, so the T cells may come from the graft donor.

The chain employs TRBV11-2 and TRBJ2-7; no firm D call. V lost 3 bases to trimming and J lost 0 bases, with 21 bases between them. The CDR3 spans 18 residues. The germline V gene has CDR1 SGHAT and CDR2 FQNNGV. This CDR3 is CASSFDRIGIPLSYEQYF. CDR3 bases: TGTGCCAGCAGCTTCGATCGTATAGGGATACCCCTCTCCTACGAGCAGTACTTC.

The gene calls are TRBV11-2 and TRBJ2-7; the match to TRBD2 covers 10 bases. Per the germline V gene, CDR1 is SGHAT and CDR2 is FQNNGV. The CDR3 is 18 amino acids. V shed 5 bases and J 6 bases; nucleotides not matched to a gene: 19. In DNA form, the CDR3 reads TGTGCCAGCAGCCCCAAGGGTAGGCTAGCGGGAGTTCGGTTCGAGCAGTACTTC. Encoded protein: CASSPKGRLAGVRFEQYF.

J is TRBJ2-7 and V is TRBV5-1; unclear D gene. Germline V lookup: CDR1 SGHRS, CDR2 YFSETQ. V gave up 4 bases and J gave up 2 bases, with 10 bases separating them. This CDR3 has 13 residues. CDR3: CASSVGSPYEQYF. CDR3 nucleotide sequence: TGCGCCAGCAGCGTCGGCAGCCCCTACGAGCAGTACTTC.

This clonotype has a handful of counts. J is TRBJ2-5 and V is TRBV21-1; the table assigns TRBD1, which was not confirmed against the DNA. TRBV21-1 is listed as a pseudogene. CDR3 length: 13 residues. CDR3 DNA: TGTGCCAGCAGCGGAGCGGGGGGGATTGGACGGTACTTC. It is translated as CASSGAGGIGRYF.

The chain couples TRBV4-3 to TRBJ2-7; no definite D call. The ends were cut back, 0 bases at V and 5 bases at J, with 14 bases in the middle. Germline CDR1 LGHNA, CDR2 YSLEER. The CDR3 loop spans 15 amino acids. The CDR3, as DNA: TGCGCCAGCAGCCAAGAGTGGCAGTACCCTAACGAGCAGTACTTC. It is translated as CASSQEWQYPNEQYF.

This rearrangement joins TRBV20-1 to TRBJ2-7; possibly TRBD2 for D (5 bases). Germline loops: CDR1 DFQATT, CDR2 SNEGSKA (reference sequence). This CDR3 is built from 14 residues. V was pared by 0 bases and J by 2 bases, with 11 bases between. CDR3 in DNA: TGCAGTGCTAGAGAAGGCGGGCTACCCTACGAGCAGTACTTC. Translating gives CSAREGGLPYEQYF.

This clonotype was detected only a few times. V and J are TRBV5-1 and TRBJ1-1, with D possibly TRBD1 on 5 matching bases. Trimming removed 0 bases from V and 1 base from J, with 13 bases in between. The CDR3 sequence is 16 residues long. Germline CDR1 SGHRS, CDR2 YFSETQ. The CDR3 sequence is CASSLDPRQTNTEAFF. CDR3 in DNA: TGCGCCAGCAGCTTGGATCCGAGACAGACGAACACTGAAGCTTTCTTT.

This clonotype appeared a few times. This chain links TRBV20-1 with TRBJ1-1; D unresolved. Trimming pared 1 base from V and 8 bases from J, leaving 11 bases between. The CDR3 loop spans 12 amino acids. In germline, CDR1 is DFQATT, CDR2 SNEGSKA (reference sequence). The CDR3 region is CSARVREAEAFF. The CDR3 nucleotides are TGCAGTGCTAGAGTTCGGGAGGCGGAAGCTTTCTTT.

This sequence joins TRBV28 and TRBJ2-6; 7 nucleotides match TRBD1. The CDR3 length is 18 residues. The J segment lost 1 base and the V segment lost 7 bases, leaving 13 bases of the junction unmatched. The V gene's germline CDR1 is MDHEN and CDR2 SYDVKM. In DNA form, the CDR3 reads TGTGCCAGCACCCATAATAAGGGGGCAAAGTCTGGGGCCAACGTCCTGACTTTC. This gives the protein CASTHNKGAKSGANVLTF.

This clonotype appeared a few times. The chain links TRBV6-1 to TRBJ2-4; unclear D gene. V lost 6 bases, J lost 4 bases, and 16 bases lay in between. The CDR3 totals 15 residues. Germline CDR1 MNHNS, CDR2 SASEGT. The CDR3 sequence is CASSRLTETKNIQYF. In nucleotides, the CDR3 is TGTGCCAGCAGCCGATTAACAGAGACTAAAAACATTCAGTACTTC.

This clonotype has only a few counts. This sequence joins TRBV4-3 and TRBJ2-3; no firm D call. Trimming removed 0 bases at V and 2 bases at J, with 9 bases between. This CDR3 region has 15 residues. Germline loops: CDR1 LGHNA, CDR2 YSLEER. The CDR3 DNA sequence: TGCGCCAGCAGCCAAGATCTCCTAAACACAGATACGCAGTATTTT. It codes for CASSQDLLNTDTQYF.

This chain connects TRBV7-8 to TRBJ2-7; D call uncertain. The CDR3 spans 15 residues. Per germline, CDR1 SGHVS and CDR2 FQNEAQ. V was shortened by 5 bases and J by 2 bases, with 16 bases between the two germline ends. In DNA form, the CDR3 reads TGTGCCAGCAGCCCAGGTTACGCGGAGACCTACGAGCAGTACTTC. The encoded protein is CASSPGYAETYEQYF.

This clonotype was observed many times. Here the CDR3 DNA reads TGTGCCAGCAGTCTCAATCGGGCGGGAGGGTTTTCTAGGGGCCATGAGCAGTTCTTC. Translation gives CASSLNRAGGFSRGHEQFF. This chain joins TRBV6-2 or TRBV6-3 and TRBJ2-1, with 9 bases matching TRBD2. The CDR3 contains 19 residues. Germline V lookup: CDR1 MNHEY, CDR2 SVGEGT. V trimming: 5 bases; J trimming: 8 bases; junction bases outside the gene matches: 22.

The sample holds a few counts of this clonotype. This sequence joins TRBV30 and TRBJ1-5; no reliable D call. The CDR3 has 15 residues. V lost 2 bases to trimming and J lost 9 bases, with 20 bases between them. The germline CDR1 and CDR2 sequences are GTSNPN and SVGIG (reference sequence). Written as DNA, the CDR3 is TGTGCCTGGAGTCGGGCCCCCGGACCGCCACGGCCCCAGCATTTT. This codes for CAWSRAPGPPRPQHF.

The chain carries TRBV10-3 and TRBJ2-7; TRBD1 might be the D (6 bases). CDR1 and CDR2 (germline): ENHRY, SYGVKD. Trimming shortened V by 7 bases and J by 4 bases, and 17 bases separated the two germline ends. CDR3 size: 14 residues. In DNA form, the CDR3 reads TGTGCCATCACTCCTGACAGGCCCCCTTACGAGCAGTACTTC. It translates to CAITPDRPPYEQYF.

This clonotype has more than one count but fewer than ten. The chain couples TRBV12-3 or TRBV12-4 to TRBJ2-3, with TRBD2 identical over 7 bases. V shed 6 bases, J shed 5 bases, and the junction held 11 bases outside the gene matches. The CDR3 runs 15 residues. The CDR3 sequence: CASSTDWGGVDTQYF. CDR3 nucleotides: TGTGCCAGCAGCACGGATTGGGGGGGAGTAGATACGCAGTATTTT.

This clonotype was counted a few times. The V and J genes are TRBV5-6 and TRBJ2-1; TRBD1 matches 7 bases. The CDR3 has 19 amino acids. In germline, CDR1 is SGHDT, CDR2 YYEEEE. With V trimmed by 1 base and J by 1 base, 14 bases remained unmatched. CDR3 in DNA: TGTGCCAGCAGCTTGACTGTGGCCCGACAGGGCCTTTCCTACAATGAGCAGTTCTTC. Translation: CASSLTVARQGLSYNEQFF. Complete variable domain (other parts from reference TRBV5-6 and TRBJ2-1): DAGVTQSPTHLIKTRGQQVTLRCSPKSGHDTVSWYQQALGQGPQFIFQYYEEEERQRGNFPDRFSGHQFPNYSSELNVNALLLGDSALYLCASSLTVARQGLSYNEQFFGPGTRLTVL.

This clonotype has a count of ten or more. This rearrangement joins TRBV10-3 to TRBJ2-2; TRBD2 agrees at 13 bases. The V gene's germline CDR1 is ENHRY and CDR2 SYGVKD. J gave up 4 bases and V 8 bases, and 1 base lay outside the gene matches. This CDR3 comprises 14 residues. In DNA form, the CDR3 reads TGTGCCATCGGGACTAGCGGGACCACCGGGGAGCTGTTTTTT. Residues: CAIGTSGTTGELFF.

This clonotype was seen more than once but under ten times. This chain uses TRBV5-1 with TRBJ2-1, with D maybe TRBD1 (6 bases). This CDR3 contains 14 residues. CDR1 and CDR2 (germline): SGHRS, YFSETQ. Trimming left V 4 bases short and J 5 bases short, with 13 bases between. The DNA for the CDR3 is TGCGCCAGCAGCCATACCACAGGGAACAATGAGCAGTTCTTC. The encoded protein is CASSHTTGNNEQFF.

This clonotype was observed a handful of times. The genes are TRBV11-3 and TRBJ2-7, with D unresolved. The CDR3 totals 13 residues. Germline V gives CDR1 SGHNT, CDR2 YENEEA. The V gene lost 3 bases and the J gene lost 1 base, with 7 bases spanning the gap. CDR3 sequence reads: CASSFAPSYEQYF. CDR3 bases: TGTGCCAGCAGCTTTGCCCCATCCTACGAGCAGTACTTC.